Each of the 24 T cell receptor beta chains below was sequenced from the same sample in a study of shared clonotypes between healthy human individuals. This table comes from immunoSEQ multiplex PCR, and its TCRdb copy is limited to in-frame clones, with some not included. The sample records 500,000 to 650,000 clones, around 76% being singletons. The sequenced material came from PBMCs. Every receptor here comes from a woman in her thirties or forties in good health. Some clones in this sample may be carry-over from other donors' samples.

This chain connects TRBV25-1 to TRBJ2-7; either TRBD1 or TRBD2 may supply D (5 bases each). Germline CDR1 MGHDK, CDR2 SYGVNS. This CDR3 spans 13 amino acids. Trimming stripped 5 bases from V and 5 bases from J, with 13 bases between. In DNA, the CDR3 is TGTGCCAGCAGTTTTGGGGGTCAAAACGAGCAGTACTTC. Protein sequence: CASSFGGQNEQYF.

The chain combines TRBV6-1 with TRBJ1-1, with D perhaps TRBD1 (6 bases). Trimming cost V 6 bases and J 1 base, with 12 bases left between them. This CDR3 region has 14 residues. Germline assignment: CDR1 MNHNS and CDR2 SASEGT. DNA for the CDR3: TGTGCCAGCAGGACGGAGGGGGGGAACACTGAAGCTTTCTTT. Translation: CASRTEGGNTEAFF.

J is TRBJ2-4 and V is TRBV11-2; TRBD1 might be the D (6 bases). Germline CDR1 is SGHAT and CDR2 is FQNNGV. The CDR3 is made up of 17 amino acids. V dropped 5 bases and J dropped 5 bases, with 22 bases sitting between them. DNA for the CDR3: TGTGCCAGCAGCCAAATTCTCAGGGGAAGGTTAGAAAACATTCAGTACTTC. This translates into CASSQILRGRLENIQYF.

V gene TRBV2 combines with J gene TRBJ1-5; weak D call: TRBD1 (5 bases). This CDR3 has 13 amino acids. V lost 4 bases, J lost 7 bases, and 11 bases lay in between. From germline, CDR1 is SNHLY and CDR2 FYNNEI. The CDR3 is CASSASGQQPQHF. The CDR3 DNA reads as TGTGCCAGCAGTGCGTCAGGGCAACAGCCCCAGCATTTT.

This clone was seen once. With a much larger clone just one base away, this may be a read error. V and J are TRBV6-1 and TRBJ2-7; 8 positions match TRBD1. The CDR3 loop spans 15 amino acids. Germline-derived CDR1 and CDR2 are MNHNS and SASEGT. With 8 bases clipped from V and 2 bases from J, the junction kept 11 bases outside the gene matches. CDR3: CASRDPGQDAYEQYF. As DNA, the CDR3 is TGTGCCAGCCGAGATCCGGGACAGGACGCCTACGAGCAGTACTTC.

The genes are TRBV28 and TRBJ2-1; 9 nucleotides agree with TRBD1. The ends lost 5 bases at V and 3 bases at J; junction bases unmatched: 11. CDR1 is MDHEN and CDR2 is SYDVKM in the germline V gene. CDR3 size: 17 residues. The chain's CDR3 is CASSRNRDRAYYNEQFF. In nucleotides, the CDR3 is TGTGCCAGCAGTCGTAACCGGGACAGGGCTTACTACAATGAGCAGTTCTTC.

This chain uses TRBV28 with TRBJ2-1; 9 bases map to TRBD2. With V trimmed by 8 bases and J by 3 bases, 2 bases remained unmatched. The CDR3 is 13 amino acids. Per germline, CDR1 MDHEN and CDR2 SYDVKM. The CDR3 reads CASLAGIYNEQFF. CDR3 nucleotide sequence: TGTGCCAGCCTAGCGGGGATCTACAATGAGCAGTTCTTC.

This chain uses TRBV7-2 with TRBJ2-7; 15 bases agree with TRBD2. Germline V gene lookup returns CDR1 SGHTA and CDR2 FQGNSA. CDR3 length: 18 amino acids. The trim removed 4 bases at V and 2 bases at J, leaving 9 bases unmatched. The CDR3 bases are TGTGCCAGCAGCTATACTCCGGGACTAGCGGGAGGAACCTACGAGCAGTACTTC. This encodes CASSYTPGLAGGTYEQYF.

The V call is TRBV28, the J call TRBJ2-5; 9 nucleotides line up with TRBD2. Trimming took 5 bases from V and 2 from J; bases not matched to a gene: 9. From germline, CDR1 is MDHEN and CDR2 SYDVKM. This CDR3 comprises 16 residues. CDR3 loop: CASSRVTSGVQETQYF. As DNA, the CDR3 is TGTGCCAGCAGTCGGGTGACTAGCGGAGTACAAGAGACCCAGTACTTC.

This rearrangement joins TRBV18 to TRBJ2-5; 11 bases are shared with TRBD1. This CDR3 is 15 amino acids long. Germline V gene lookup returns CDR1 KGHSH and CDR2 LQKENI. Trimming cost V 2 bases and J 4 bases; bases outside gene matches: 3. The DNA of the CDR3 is TGTGCCAGCTCACCATCCGGACAGGGGGCAGAGACCCAGTACTTC. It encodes CASSPSGQGAETQYF.

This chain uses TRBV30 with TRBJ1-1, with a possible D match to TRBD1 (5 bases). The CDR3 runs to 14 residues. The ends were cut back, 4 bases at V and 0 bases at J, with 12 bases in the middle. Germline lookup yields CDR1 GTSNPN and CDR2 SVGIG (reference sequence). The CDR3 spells CAWTLGGVNTEAFF. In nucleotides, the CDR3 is TGTGCCTGGACCCTGGGGGGGGTGAACACTGAAGCTTTCTTT.

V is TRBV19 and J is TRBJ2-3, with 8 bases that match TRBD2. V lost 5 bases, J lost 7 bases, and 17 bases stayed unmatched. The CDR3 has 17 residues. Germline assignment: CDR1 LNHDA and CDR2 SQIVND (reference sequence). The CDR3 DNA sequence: TGTGCCAGTAGTTCCGCCGGGGCACGGGAGGGCCAGCATACGCAGTATTTT. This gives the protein CASSSAGAREGQHTQYF.

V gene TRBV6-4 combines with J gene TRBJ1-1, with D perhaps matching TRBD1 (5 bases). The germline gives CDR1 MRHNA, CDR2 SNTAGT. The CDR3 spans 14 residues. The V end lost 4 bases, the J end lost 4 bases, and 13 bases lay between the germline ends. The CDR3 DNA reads TGTGCCAGCAGTGCCTTCGGGGGGGGCACTGAAGCTTTCTTT. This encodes CASSAFGGGTEAFF.

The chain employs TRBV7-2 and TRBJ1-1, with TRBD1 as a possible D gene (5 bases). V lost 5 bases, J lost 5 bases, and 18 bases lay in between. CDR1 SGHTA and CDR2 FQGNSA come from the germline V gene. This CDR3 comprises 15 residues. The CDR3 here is CASSPSPGQETEAFF. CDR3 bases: TGTGCCAGCAGCCCATCCCCAGGGCAGGAAACTGAAGCTTTCTTT.

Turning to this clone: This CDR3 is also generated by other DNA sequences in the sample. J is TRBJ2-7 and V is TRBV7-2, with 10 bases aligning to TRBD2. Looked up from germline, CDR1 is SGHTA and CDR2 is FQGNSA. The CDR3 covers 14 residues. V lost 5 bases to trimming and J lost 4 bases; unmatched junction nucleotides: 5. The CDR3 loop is CASSQTSGLYEQYF. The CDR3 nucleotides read TGTGCCAGCAGCCAGACTAGCGGGTTATACGAGCAGTACTTC.

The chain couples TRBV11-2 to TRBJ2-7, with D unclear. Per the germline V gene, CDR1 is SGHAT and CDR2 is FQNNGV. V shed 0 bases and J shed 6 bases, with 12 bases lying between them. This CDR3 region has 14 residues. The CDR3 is CASSLERLAGEQYF. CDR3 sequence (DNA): TGTGCCAGCAGCTTAGAGCGTTTGGCTGGCGAGCAGTACTTC. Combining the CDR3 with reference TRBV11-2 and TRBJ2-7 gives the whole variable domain EAGVAQSPRYKIIEKRQSVAFWCNPISGHATLYWYQQILGQGPKLLIQFQNNGVVDDSQLPKDRFSAERLKGVDSTLKIQPAKLEDSAVYLCASSLERLAGEQYFGPGTRLTVT.

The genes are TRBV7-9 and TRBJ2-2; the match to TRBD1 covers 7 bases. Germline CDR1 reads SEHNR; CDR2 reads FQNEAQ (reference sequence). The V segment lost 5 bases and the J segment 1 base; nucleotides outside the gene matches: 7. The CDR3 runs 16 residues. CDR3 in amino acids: CASSRYRGRNTGELFF. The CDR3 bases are TGTGCCAGCAGCCGTTACAGGGGACGGAACACCGGGGAGCTGTTTTTT.

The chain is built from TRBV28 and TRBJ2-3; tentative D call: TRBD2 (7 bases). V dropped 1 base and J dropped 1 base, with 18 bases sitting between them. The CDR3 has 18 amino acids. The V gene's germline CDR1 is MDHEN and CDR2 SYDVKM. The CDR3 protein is CASSLLRGAGRGTDTQYF. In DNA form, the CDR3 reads TGTGCCAGCAGTTTATTACGGGGGGCGGGAAGGGGCACAGATACGCAGTATTTT.

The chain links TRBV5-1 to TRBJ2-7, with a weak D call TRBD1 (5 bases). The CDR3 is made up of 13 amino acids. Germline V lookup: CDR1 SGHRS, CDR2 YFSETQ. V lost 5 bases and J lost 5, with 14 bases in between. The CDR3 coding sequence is TGCGCCAGCAGTATCGGACAAGTGAACGAGCAGTACTTC. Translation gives CASSIGQVNEQYF.

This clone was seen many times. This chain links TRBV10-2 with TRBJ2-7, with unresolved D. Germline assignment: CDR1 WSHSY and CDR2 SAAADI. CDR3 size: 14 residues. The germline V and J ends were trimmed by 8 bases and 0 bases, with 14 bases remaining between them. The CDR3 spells CASCRLASSYEQYF. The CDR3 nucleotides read TGCGCCAGCTGCAGACTGGCCAGCTCCTACGAGCAGTACTTC.

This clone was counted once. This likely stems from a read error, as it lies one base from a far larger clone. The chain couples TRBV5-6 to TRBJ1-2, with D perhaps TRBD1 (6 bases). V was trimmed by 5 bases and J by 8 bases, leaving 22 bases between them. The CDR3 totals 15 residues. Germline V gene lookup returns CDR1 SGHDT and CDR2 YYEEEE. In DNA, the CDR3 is TGTGCCAGCAGTCCGTTGGGCGCAGGGGTTTACGGCTACACCTTC. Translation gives CASSPLGAGVYGYTF.

DNA of the CDR3: TGTGCCAGCTCACCGACTCAGAGCTCCTACGAGCAGTACTTC. It is translated as CASSPTQSSYEQYF. This chain uses TRBV18 with TRBJ2-7; no firm D call. Trimming removed 3 bases at V and 0 bases at J, with 9 bases between. Germline V gene data show CDR1 as KGHSH and CDR2 as LQKENI. The CDR3 is 14 amino acids.

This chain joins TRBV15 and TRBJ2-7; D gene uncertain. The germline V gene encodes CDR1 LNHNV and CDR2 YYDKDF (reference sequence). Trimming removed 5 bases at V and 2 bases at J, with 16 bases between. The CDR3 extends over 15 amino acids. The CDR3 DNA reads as TGTGCCACCAGCTCCGCTAGGTACCTTACCTACGAGCAGTACTTC. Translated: CATSSARYLTYEQYF.

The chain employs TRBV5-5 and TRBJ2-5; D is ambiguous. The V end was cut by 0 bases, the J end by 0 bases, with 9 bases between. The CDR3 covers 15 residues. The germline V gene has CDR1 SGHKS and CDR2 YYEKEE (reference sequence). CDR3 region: CASSLVLSNQETQYF. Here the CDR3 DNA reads TGTGCCAGCAGCTTGGTGCTCTCGAACCAAGAGACCCAGTACTTC.